This entry lists 3 T cell receptor beta chains sequenced from one sample in a study of blood T cells in healthy people across ages. Next came a second PCR, run for about 6 to 11 cycles, which used a sample-barcoded 5' primer along with a J-beta primer mix. In TCRdb, the 5' RACE reads were re-called with MiXCR into one record per CDR3 protein. The sample holds approximately 800,000 distinct CDR3 sequences, 20% to 30% seen once. These same data were also listed under a study on T cells of mothers and their children.

Sequenced input: blood. Source of these receptors: a boy aged 5-17 years in good health.

The rearrangement links TRBV25-1 to TRBJ2-7, with TRBD2 as a possible D gene (6 bases). Germline assignment: CDR1 MGHDK and CDR2 SYGVNS. With 2 bases removed from V and 5 bases from J, the gap between germline ends came to 10 bases. The CDR3 is made up of 13 amino acids. The CDR3 sequence is CASSEAGFDEQYF. CDR3 bases: TGTGCCAGCAGTGAAGCGGGGTTCGACGAGCAGTACTTC.

V gene TRBV5-1 combines with J gene TRBJ1-1; no clear D gene. The CDR3 covers 16 residues. Deletions cut 4 bases from V and 0 bases from J, with 16 bases between. Germline V gene lookup returns CDR1 SGHRS and CDR2 YFSETQ. CDR3 in DNA: TGCGCCAGCAGCCCAGCCCAAAGGATCATGAACACTGAAGCTTTCTTT. This gives the protein CASSPAQRIMNTEAFF. The entire variable domain, with the rest obtained from reference TRBV5-1 and TRBJ1-1, is as follows: KAGVTQTPRYLIKTRGQQVTLSCSPISGHRSVSWYQQTPGQGLQFLFEYFSETQRNKGNFPGRFSGRQFSNSRSEMNVSTLELGDSALYLCASSPAQRIMNTEAFFGQGTRLTVV.

V is TRBV5-1 and J is TRBJ1-1, with unresolved D. The V gene's germline CDR1 is SGHRS and CDR2 YFSETQ. This CDR3 has 15 residues. Trimming left V 0 bases short and J 5 bases short, with 14 bases between. CDR3 sequence reads: CASSLGRRITTEAFF. DNA for the CDR3: TGCGCCAGCAGCTTGGGGCGGAGGATAACGACTGAAGCTTTCTTT.